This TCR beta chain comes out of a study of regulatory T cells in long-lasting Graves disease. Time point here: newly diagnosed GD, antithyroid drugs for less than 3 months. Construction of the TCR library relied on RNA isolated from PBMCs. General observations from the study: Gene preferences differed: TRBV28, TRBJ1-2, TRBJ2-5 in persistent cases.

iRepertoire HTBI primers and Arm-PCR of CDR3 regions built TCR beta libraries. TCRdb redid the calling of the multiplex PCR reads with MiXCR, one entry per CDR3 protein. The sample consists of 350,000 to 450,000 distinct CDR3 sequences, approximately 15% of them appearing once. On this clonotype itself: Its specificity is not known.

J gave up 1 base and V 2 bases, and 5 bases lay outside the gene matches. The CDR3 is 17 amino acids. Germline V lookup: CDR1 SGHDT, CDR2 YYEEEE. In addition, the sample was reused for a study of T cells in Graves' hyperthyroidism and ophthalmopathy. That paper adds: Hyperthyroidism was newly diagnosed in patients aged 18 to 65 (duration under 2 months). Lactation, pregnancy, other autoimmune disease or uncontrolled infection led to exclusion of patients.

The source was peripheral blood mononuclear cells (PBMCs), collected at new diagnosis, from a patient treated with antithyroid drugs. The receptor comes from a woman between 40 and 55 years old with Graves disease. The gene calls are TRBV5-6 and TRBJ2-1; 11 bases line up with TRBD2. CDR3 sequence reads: CASSFSGRAGSYNEQFF. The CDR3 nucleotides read TGTGCCAGCAGCTTTAGCGGGAGGGCCGGGTCCTACAATGAGCAGTTCTTC.